The entry that follows covers one T cell receptor (beta chain) sequence. The germline CDR1 and CDR2 sequences are SGHAT and FQNNGV. V was trimmed by 0 bases and J by 7 bases, leaving 10 bases between them. The CDR3 spans 13 residues. The repertoire was sequenced with immunoSEQ multiplex PCR; TCRdb's copy has only in-frame clones and lacks some. The repertoire holds some 40,000 clones, with roughly four fifths as singletons. The data belong to a study of blood T cell repertoires in COVID-19. Overall study: Material from acute and convalescent COVID-19 was sourced from the United States, Italy and Spain.

The chain has TRBV11-2 and TRBJ2-7; D might be TRBD1 (5 bases). The specimen was peripheral blood. This clonotype was sampled from a human donor in a cohort sampled during active COVID-19. The CDR3 DNA sequence: TGTGCCAGCAGCTTAGACAGGGCAGGAGAGCAGTACTTC. Translated, it gives CASSLDRAGEQYF.